The clone carrying this T cell receptor (beta chain) was recorded only once. Its specificity is unknown. This sample is drawn from a study of cytomegalovirus exposure and HLA in healthy donors. Study-level findings and limits: For most TCR sequences rarity was the rule, although some public TCRs occurred in many donors. Apart from CMV serostatus, no immune exposure information was available. Prior analysis indicated that the majority of TCR beta V segments exhibited productivity approximately 90% or approximately 30% of the time. It was reportedly the case that the classifier diagnosed cytomegalovirus status with high specificity and sensitivity.

PCR used 60 Vbeta primers and 13 Jbeta primers. Generated by immunoSEQ multiplex PCR, the TCRdb table keeps only in-frame clones and is missing some. The sample has about 300,000 clones, roughly 90% seen once. The CDR3 has 14 amino acids. Germline CDR1 LGHNA, CDR2 YNFKEQ. Trimming cost V 0 bases and J 1 base, with 7 bases left between them. The sequenced sample consisted of PBMCs. This receptor was taken from a man aged 35-49 years in good health and CMV-seropositive. V and J are TRBV4-2 and TRBJ2-7; D gene uncertain. The CDR3 sequence is CASSQDGSSYEQYF. The DNA of the CDR3 is TGTGCCAGCAGCCAAGATGGCTCATCCTACGAGCAGTACTTC.